This T cell receptor (beta chain) was observed in a study of shared clonotypes between healthy human individuals. Negatively enriched CD4+ T cells were divided by CD45RA into naive and memory. The V gene end was trimmed by 6 bases and the J gene end by 4 bases; junction bases not matched to a gene: 8. CDR3 size: 15 residues. Germline V gene sequence: CDR1 MNHEY, CDR2 SVGAGI. The table came from immunoSEQ multiplex PCR; TCRdb's copy has only in-frame clones and leaves some out. Counted here are more than 2 million clones, roughly 95% occurring once; the ten biggest clones make up 0.1% to 0.15%. What was sequenced was naive CD4+ T cells sorted from blood. The sample's subset: CD45RA+ positively selected. The chain carries TRBV6-5 and TRBJ1-5, with 8 bases that match TRBD1. The origin of this receptor is a man aged 18 to 30 in good health. The CDR3 spells CASRRQGLLNQPQHF. The CDR3, as DNA: TGTGCCAGCAGACGACAGGGGCTGTTAAATCAGCCCCAGCATTTT.